The 32 T cell receptor beta chains reported below all come from one sample, sequenced in a study of blood T cells in healthy people across ages. Through a sample-barcoded 5' primer and a J-beta primer mix, a second PCR was run for about 6 to 11 cycles. MiXCR, run by TCRdb on the 5' RACE reads, gives a single entry per CDR3 protein. This sample has around 1.5 million distinct CDR3 sequences, with around 42% found just once. Sequencing input: blood. These receptors originate from a woman under 30 in good health.

The chain combines TRBV20-1 with TRBJ1-1; D might be TRBD1 (6 bases). V was pared by 5 bases and J by 6 bases, with 16 bases between. This CDR3 contains 13 residues. Germline V gene data show CDR1 as DFQATT and CDR2 as SNEGSKA (reference sequence). The CDR3 reads CSARGTTRAEAFF. CDR3 DNA: TGCAGTGCTCGCGGGACAACCCGCGCTGAAGCTTTCTTT.

This chain links TRBV28 with TRBJ2-1; D is unclear. V shed 6 bases and J shed 7 bases, with 7 bases lying between them. Germline V gene lookup returns CDR1 MDHEN and CDR2 SYDVKM. The CDR3 runs to 11 residues. CDR3 DNA: TGTGCCAGCAGGGGCTGGAATGAGCAGTTCTTC. It is translated as CASRGWNEQFF.

This clonotype was picked up a small number of times. The V call is TRBV6-6, the J call TRBJ2-3, with TRBD2 matching 12 bases. The trim removed 6 bases at V and 6 bases at J, leaving 10 bases unmatched. In germline, CDR1 is MNHNY, CDR2 SVGAGI (reference sequence). CDR3 length equals 16 residues. Here the CDR3 DNA reads TGTGCCAGCAGCCTTCTAGCGGGGGGGCTCCCCGATACGCAGTATTTT. Protein product: CASSLLAGGLPDTQYF.

The chain's CDR3 is CASSLKEGYNEKLFF. The CDR3 DNA is TGTGCCAGCAGCTTAAAGGAGGGCTATAATGAAAAACTGTTTTTT. V usage is TRBV7-9 and J usage is TRBJ1-4; D remains unclear. Looked up from germline, CDR1 is SEHNR and CDR2 is FQNEAQ (reference sequence). Between the trimmed V and J ends, which lost 2 bases and 4 bases, there was a span of 11 bases. The CDR3 sequence is 15 residues long.

This rearrangement joins TRBV11-2 to TRBJ1-1; 11 bases are shared with TRBD1. Germline assignment: CDR1 SGHAT and CDR2 FQNNGV. This CDR3 is built from 13 residues. The junction had 3 bases not matched to a gene; V was cut back by 5 bases and J by 7 bases. The CDR3: CASSPDRGREAFF. CDR3 DNA sequence: TGTGCCAGCAGCCCGGACAGGGGGCGTGAAGCTTTCTTT.

The chain combines TRBV20-1 with TRBJ2-7; the match to TRBD2 covers 9 bases. The CDR3 length is 16 residues. Germline trimming cut 3 bases from V and 10 bases from J; bases unmatched to any gene: 19. From germline, CDR1 is DFQATT and CDR2 SNEGSKA (reference sequence). CDR3 in DNA: TGCAGTGCTAGGTTCGTAGCTAGCGGGACTCAAGAGGCCCAGTACTTC. This codes for CSARFVASGTQEAQYF.

The V and J genes are TRBV20-1 and TRBJ1-1; D is unclear. Germline V CDR1 and CDR2: DFQATT, SNEGSKA (reference sequence). Trimming removed 5 bases at V and 8 bases at J, with 15 bases between. There are 12 residues in the CDR3. CDR3 amino acids: CSASPGSREAFF. DNA for the CDR3: TGCAGTGCTTCCCCAGGCTCAAGGGAAGCTTTCTTT.

This chain connects TRBV4-2 to TRBJ2-5, with a tentative D call TRBD2 (6 bases). Germline CDR1 and CDR2: LGHNA and YNFKEQ. The CDR3 is 19 residues long. V shed 4 bases and J shed 0 bases, with 24 bases lying between them. The CDR3, as DNA: TGTGCCAGCAGCCGCCCCGGGACTCCCGGCCCACAGAACCAAGAGACCCAGTACTTC. It translates to CASSRPGTPGPQNQETQYF.

This chain uses TRBV11-2 with TRBJ2-3; tentative D call: TRBD2 (6 bases). Germline CDR1 reads SGHAT; CDR2 reads FQNNGV. Trimming cost V 4 bases and J 3 bases, with 11 bases left between them. The CDR3 is made up of 14 amino acids. CDR3 DNA sequence: TGTGCCAGCAGCTCTGGGACTTTAACAGATACGCAGTATTTT. Amino acids: CASSSGTLTDTQYF.

The chain uses TRBV18 and TRBJ2-1, with D possibly being TRBD1 (7 bases). V was cut by 3 bases and J by 10 bases, with 19 bases left in between. The germline V gene has CDR1 KGHSH and CDR2 LQKENI. This CDR3 has 15 amino acids. In DNA, the CDR3 is TGTGCCAGCTCACCGGTGCAGGGGGGCCGTGGAGAGCAGTTCTTC. Translation gives CASSPVQGGRGEQFF.

This clonotype was seen a handful of times. The chain joins TRBV6-2 or TRBV6-3 to TRBJ2-7; TRBD2 agrees at 10 bases. CDR1 is MNHEY, CDR2 SVGEGT, per germline. This CDR3 has 18 amino acids. After removal of 0 bases from V and 3 bases from J, the junction contained 11 bases not matched to a gene. The CDR3 DNA follows: TGTGCCAGCAGTTACTCTCCTAGCGGGAGCGGTCCAAACTACGAGCAGTACTTC. Translated, it gives CASSYSPSGSGPNYEQYF.

On this clonotype: At one end the junction does not follow the germline gene, possibly because of a read error. The chain employs TRBV6-2 or TRBV6-3 and TRBJ1-4; D is uncertain. The CDR3 length is 15 residues. Germline V gene lookup returns CDR1 MNHEY and CDR2 SVGEGT. The CDR3 reads CAGSYGPLANEKLFF. The CDR3 DNA sequence: TGTGCCGGCAGTTATGGTCCCCTGGCTAATGAAAAACTGTTTTTT.

To note about this clonotype: A read error may produce the germline difference seen at one junction end. The J gene is TRBJ2-1, the V gene TRBV20-1; D may match TRBD1 or TRBD2 (5 bases each). Germline CDR1 is DFQATT and CDR2 is SNEGSKA (reference sequence). This CDR3 has 11 amino acids. The CDR3 region has the DNA TGTTCGCGGGCCTCGCAGGGAGAGCAGTTCTTC. Its protein product is CSRASQGEQFF.

The CDR3 protein is CASSQDRGADSEAFF. CDR3 bases: TGCGCCAGCAGCCAAGATCGCGGGGCGGATAGTGAAGCTTTCTTT. The rearrangement joins TRBV4-1 to TRBJ1-1; tentatively, D is TRBD1 (5 bases). This CDR3 region has 15 residues. V shed 0 bases and J shed 7 bases, with 15 bases lying between them. Germline CDR1 and CDR2: MGHRA and YSYEKL.

J is TRBJ2-1 and V is TRBV14, with no clear D. Germline V gene data show CDR1 as SGHDN and CDR2 as FVKESK. CDR3 size: 19 residues. With 0 bases removed from V and 0 bases from J, the gap between germline ends came to 18 bases. The CDR3 loop is CASSQDRNLPQTSYNEQFF. CDR3 in DNA: TGTGCCAGCAGCCAAGATCGGAACCTCCCCCAAACCTCCTACAATGAGCAGTTCTTC.

The V gene is TRBV4-2, the J gene TRBJ2-3, with TRBD2 matching over 12 bases. Germline assignment: CDR1 LGHNA and CDR2 YNFKEQ. CDR3 size: 18 residues. Trimming at V came to 1 base and at J to 0 bases, leaving 5 bases not matched to a gene. DNA for the CDR3: TGTGCCAGCAGCCAAGGACTAGCGGGGGATCCTAGCACAGATACGCAGTATTTT. It codes for CASSQGLAGDPSTDTQYF.

This chain connects TRBV7-8 to TRBJ2-2, with D maybe TRBD2 (6 bases). The V gene lost 5 bases and the J gene lost 4 bases, with 17 bases spanning the gap. This CDR3 is built from 16 residues. From germline, CDR1 is SGHVS and CDR2 FQNEAQ. CDR3 amino acids: CASSGGATSTTGELFF. The DNA for the CDR3 is TGTGCCAGCAGCGGAGGGGCTACTAGCACCACCGGGGAGCTGTTTTTT.

In this sample, this clonotype turned up a few times. This chain links TRBV5-1 with TRBJ2-7, with D perhaps TRBD1 or TRBD2 (6 bases each). Germline-derived CDR1 and CDR2 are SGHRS and YFSETQ. The V end lost 4 bases, the J end lost 3 bases, and 14 bases lay between the germline ends. The CDR3 totals 14 residues. The CDR3 bases are TGCGCCAGCAGCCTGGGGGGCCAAAACTACGAGCAGTACTTC. Translating gives CASSLGGQNYEQYF.

This clonotype was counted between two and nine times. CDR3 nucleotides: TGTGCCAGTACTCTAGCGGGAGTCTCCAATGAGCAGTTCTTC. The encoded protein is CASTLAGVSNEQFF. The V call is TRBV11-2, the J call TRBJ2-1, with TRBD2 matching 10 bases. Germline V lookup: CDR1 SGHAT, CDR2 FQNNGV. The CDR3 totals 14 residues. Germline trimming cut 9 bases from V and 6 bases from J; bases unmatched to any gene: 8. The full variable domain, its missing parts supplied by reference TRBV11-2 and TRBJ2-1, is EAGVAQSPRYKIIEKRQSVAFWCNPISGHATLYWYQQILGQGPKLLIQFQNNGVVDDSQLPKDRFSAERLKGVDSTLKIQPAKLEDSAVYLCASTLAGVSNEQFFGPGTRLTVL.

The V and J genes are TRBV7-3 and TRBJ2-3; TRBD2 matches 10 bases. With V trimmed by 6 bases and J by 4 bases, 7 bases remained unmatched. The CDR3 covers 15 residues. Per germline, CDR1 SGHTA and CDR2 FQGTGA. The CDR3 sequence: CASRRAGGPADTQYF. CDR3 bases: TGTGCCAGCAGGCGAGCGGGGGGGCCGGCAGATACGCAGTATTTT.

As DNA, the CDR3 is TGTGCCAGCACCCAGACAGGGGACGAGCAGTACTTC. This codes for CASTQTGDEQYF. The chain employs TRBV6-5 and TRBJ2-7, with TRBD1 matching 8 bases. V lost 7 bases and J lost 5; bases outside the gene matches: 4. This CDR3 contains 12 residues. Germline assignment: CDR1 MNHEY and CDR2 SVGAGI.

V gene TRBV11-2 combines with J gene TRBJ2-2; TRBD2 aligns across 8 bases. CDR3 size: 14 residues. In germline, CDR1 is SGHAT, CDR2 FQNNGV. With V trimmed by 8 bases and J by 6 bases, 8 bases remained unmatched. The CDR3 nucleotides are TGTGCCAGCCACCAAATAGCGGGATCCGGGGAGCTGTTTTTT. It specifies CASHQIAGSGELFF. The whole variable domain, filled in from reference TRBV11-2 and TRBJ2-2, reads EAGVAQSPRYKIIEKRQSVAFWCNPISGHATLYWYQQILGQGPKLLIQFQNNGVVDDSQLPKDRFSAERLKGVDSTLKIQPAKLEDSAVYLCASHQIAGSGELFFGEGSRLTVL.

The chain combines TRBV29-1 with TRBJ2-5, with D unresolved. The CDR3 runs to 13 residues. Germline V gene lookup returns CDR1 SQVTM and CDR2 ANQGSEA. Trimming removed 4 bases from V and 0 bases from J, with 9 bases in between. CDR3 protein: CSVVSQNQETQYF. The CDR3 region has the DNA TGCAGCGTTGTTTCACAGAACCAAGAGACCCAGTACTTC. The variable domain in full, with the rest retrieved from reference TRBV29-1 and TRBJ2-5, is SAVISQKPSRDICQRGTSLTIQCQVDSQVTMMFWYRQQPGQSLTLIATANQGSEATYESGFVIDKFPISRPNLTFSTLTVSNMSPEDSSIYLCSVVSQNQETQYFGPGTRLLVL.

This clonotype was counted between two and nine times. The chain couples TRBV29-1 to TRBJ1-2; no definite D call. CDR1 is SQVTM, CDR2 ANQGSEA, per germline. V was shortened by 6 bases and J by 2 bases, with 10 bases between the two germline ends. The CDR3 extends over 12 amino acids. CDR3 loop: CSVTAANYGYTF. DNA of the CDR3: TGCAGCGTCACGGCAGCAAACTATGGCTACACCTTC.

The chain has TRBV12-5 and TRBJ1-2; D may be TRBD1 (6 bases). The V end lost 4 bases, the J end lost 3 bases, and 18 bases lay between the germline ends. The CDR3 sequence is 16 residues long. Germline V lookup: CDR1 LGHNT, CDR2 FRNRAP. CDR3 in DNA: TGTGCTAGTGGTTCAAAACCGGGACAATCGTACTATGGCTACACCTTC. Encoded protein: CASGSKPGQSYYGYTF.

Concerning this clonotype: Relative to the germline gene, one junction end is altered; a read error may explain this. The chain is built from TRBV4-2 and TRBJ2-7; 7 nucleotides line up with TRBD2. CDR3 length: 16 residues. Per the germline V gene, CDR1 is LGHNA and CDR2 is YNFKEQ. The CDR3 DNA reads as TGTGCCAGCAGCCAAGACACCGGGACTATCTCCTACAAGCAGTACTTC. Residues: CASSQDTGTISYKQYF.

This clonotype was picked up a small number of times. This chain uses TRBV20-1 with TRBJ2-1; D possibly corresponds to TRBD2 (6 bases). CDR1 DFQATT and CDR2 SNEGSKA come from the germline V gene (reference sequence). The CDR3 runs 15 residues. The V and J ends lost 5 bases and 6 bases respectively, with 20 bases between them. This CDR3 is CSAPSPAELANEQFF. CDR3 DNA: TGCAGTGCTCCCTCCCCAGCGGAACTAGCCAATGAGCAGTTCTTC.

The J gene is TRBJ2-1, the V gene TRBV14; D possibly corresponds to TRBD2 (7 bases). The CDR3 length is 16 residues. V lost 1 base and J lost 3, with 13 bases in between. Germline CDR1 reads SGHDN; CDR2 reads FVKESK. The CDR3 DNA reads as TGTGCCAGCAGCCAAGTAGGGGGGGCTCTCTACAATGAGCAGTTCTTC. Translation gives CASSQVGGALYNEQFF.

V is TRBV27 and J is TRBJ2-2, with D hard to call. Deletions cut 5 bases from V and 4 bases from J, with 8 bases between. The CDR3 is 13 residues long. In germline, CDR1 is MNHEY, CDR2 SMNVEV (reference sequence). DNA of the CDR3: TGTGCCAGCAGTGTTGCAATCACCGGGGAGCTGTTTTTT. The encoded protein is CASSVAITGELFF.

V is TRBV28 and J is TRBJ1-1; D is unclear. The CDR3 runs to 14 residues. V was cut by 3 bases and J by 1 base, with 9 bases left in between. The germline V gene encodes CDR1 MDHEN and CDR2 SYDVKM. The CDR3 coding sequence is TGTGCCAGCAGTTTCGACATGGGGAACACTGAAGCTTTCTTT. Translating it yields CASSFDMGNTEAFF.

This clonotype was observed many times. Germline is not matched at one junction end, which may reflect a read error. V is TRBV9 and J is TRBJ2-7; 8 nucleotides match TRBD1. The CDR3 sequence is 14 residues long. Per the germline V gene, CDR1 is SGDLS and CDR2 is YYNGEE. CDR3 sequence reads: CASSVGTGPYEQYF. CDR3 in DNA: TGTGCCAGCAGTGTAGGGACAGGCCCCTACGAGCAGTACTTC.

The chain combines TRBV2 with TRBJ1-5, with D possibly TRBD1 on 5 matching bases. The CDR3 length is 14 residues. Trimming removed 11 bases at V and 7 bases at J, with 21 bases between. Per germline, CDR1 SNHLY and CDR2 FYNNEI. CDR3 coding DNA: TGTGCCTCTAACGTGGGGCAGTCTTTCCAGCCCCAGCATTTT. Its protein is CASNVGQSFQPQHF.